Listed below are T cell receptor beta chains from one sample, sequenced in a study of shared clonotypes between healthy human individuals. Libraries were prepared by immunoSEQ multiplex PCR; TCRdb keeps only in-frame clonotypes and omits some of them. The sample consists of approximately 2,300,000 clones, just under 95% of them appearing once. Material: naive CD4+ T cells from PBMCs. These receptors all come from a man younger than 35 in good health. Some clones in this sample may be carry-over from other donors' samples. Each CDR3 is given with its conserved first and last residue. D genes are given only for firm matches. Part of the rows lack a size; the others show once, few, many or a class for expanded clones.

cdr3_length,clone_size,v_call,d_call,j_call,cdr3_aa,cdr3_nt
14,.,TRBV9,TRBD1,TRBJ2-7,CASSPRTGTYEQYF,TGTGCCAGCAGCCCCCGGACAGGAACCTACGAGCAGTACTTC
13,.,TRBV13,.,TRBJ2-7,CASSLALLGEQYF,TGTGCCAGCAGCTTAGCACTACTAGGCGAGCAGTACTTC
15,.,TRBV7-2,TRBD2,TRBJ2-5,CASSLVGTSGETQYF,TGTGCCAGCAGCTTAGTGGGGACTAGCGGGGAGACCCAGTACTTC
13,.,TRBV5-6,TRBD2,TRBJ2-2,CASSWGTIGELFF,TGTGCCAGCAGCTGGGGGACTATCGGGGAGCTGTTTTTT
12,.,TRBV2,TRBD2,TRBJ2-2,CGGGQHTGELFF,TGTGGGGGAGGGCAGCACACCGGGGAGCTGTTTTTT
15,.,TRBV4-1,TRBD1,TRBJ1-2,CASSQDGTGTRGYTF,TGCGCCAGCAGCCAAGATGGGACAGGGACGAGGGGCTACACCTTC
16,.,TRBV10-1,TRBD1,TRBJ2-1,CASSPTGTGVPNEQFF,TGCGCCAGCAGTCCAACCGGGACAGGGGTCCCCAATGAGCAGTTCTTC
16,.,TRBV6-6,TRBD1,TRBJ2-2,CASRDPGQGATGELFF,TGTGCCAGCAGGGACCCGGGACAGGGGGCAACCGGGGAGCTGTTTTTT
15,.,TRBV5-1,.,TRBJ2-7,CASSSGQTKWGEQYF,TGCGCCAGCAGCTCGGGACAAACCAAATGGGGCGAGCAGTACTTC
17,.,TRBV5-1,TRBD2,TRBJ2-1,CASSPPIAGGPYNEQFF,TGCGCCAGCAGCCCTCCGATAGCGGGAGGGCCGTACAATGAGCAGTTCTTC
13,.,TRBV29-1,.,TRBJ2-5,CSVVMSDQETQYF,TGCAGCGTTGTTATGTCGGACCAAGAGACCCAGTACTTC
14,.,TRBV28,.,TRBJ2-7,CASTTVVAVYEQYF,TGTGCCAGCACCACAGTGGTGGCGGTTTACGAGCAGTACTTC
12,.,TRBV7-2,.,TRBJ1-2,CASSLESRGYTF,TGTGCCAGCAGCTTAGAGAGTAGGGGCTACACCTTC
18,.,TRBV4-2,TRBD2,TRBJ2-1,CASSQATSGSTGRNEQFF,TGTGCCAGCAGCCAAGCGACTAGCGGGAGTACGGGGCGCAATGAGCAGTTCTTC
16,.,TRBV4-1,.,TRBJ2-7,CASSLRAGTDTTTEYF,TGCGCCAGCAGCCTCCGGGCCGGGACGGACACTACCACGGAGTACTTC
15,.,TRBV18,.,TRBJ1-5,CASSQYGGANQPQHF,TGTGCCAGCTCCCAATATGGGGGCGCGAATCAGCCCCAGCATTTT
14,.,TRBV19,.,TRBJ2-7,CASSISASSYEQYF,TGTGCCAGTAGTATTTCTGCTAGCTCCTACGAGCAGTACTTC
13,.,TRBV27,.,TRBJ1-5,CASSIQGVQPQHF,TGTGCCAGCAGTATACAGGGCGTCCAGCCCCAGCATTTT
15,.,TRBV4-1,TRBD2,TRBJ2-7,CASSLGLAGVGEQYF,TGCGCCAGCAGCCTAGGACTAGCGGGAGTAGGTGAGCAGTACTTC
14,.,TRBV5-1,.,TRBJ2-3,CASSLAREPDTQYF,TGCGCCAGCAGCTTGGCCCGGGAGCCAGATACGCAGTATTTT
14,.,TRBV28,.,TRBJ2-7,CASSAAGPLREQYF,TGTGCCAGCAGTGCAGCGGGCCCACTGCGCGAGCAGTACTTC
13,few,TRBV7-9,TRBD1,TRBJ1-2,CASTLTGNYGYTF,TGTGCCAGCACCCTGACAGGGAACTATGGCTACACCTTC
13,few,TRBV6-5,.,TRBJ1-1,CASSYGRNTEAFF,TGTGCCAGCAGTTACGGGAGGAACACTGAAGCTTTCTTT
14,.,TRBV7-9,.,TRBJ2-2,CASSFNTNTGELFF,TGTGCCAGCAGCTTTAATACGAACACCGGGGAGCTGTTTTTT
14,.,TRBV9,.,TRBJ2-5,CASSDARGPETQYF,TGTGCCAGCAGCGACGCCCGGGGTCCAGAGACCCAGTACTTC
14,.,TRBV7-3,.,TRBJ2-5,CASSLRATAETQYF,TGTGCCAGCAGCTTACGTGCGACAGCGGAGACCCAGTACTTC
15,.,TRBV5-1,.,TRBJ2-7,CASSFSEATTYEQYF,TGCGCCAGCAGCTTTTCAGAGGCTACCACCTACGAGCAGTACTTC
14,.,TRBV18,.,TRBJ1-6,CASSPGVTGSPLHF,TGTGCCAGCTCACCCGGCGTAACGGGGTCACCCCTCCACTTT
14,once,TRBV11-2,.,TRBJ2-5,CATSPPARQETQYF,TGTGCCACCTCCCCGCCAGCGAGACAAGAGACCCAGTACTTC
15,.,TRBV19,.,TRBJ2-3,CASSMSAAHTDTQYF,TGTGCCAGTAGTATGTCGGCAGCCCACACAGATACGCAGTATTTT
14,.,TRBV2,.,TRBJ1-5,CATKNGGSSQPQHF,TGTGCCACTAAAAACGGTGGGTCTAGTCAGCCCCAGCATTTT
13,.,TRBV25-1,.,TRBJ2-7,CASSDPGGNEQYF,TGTGCCAGCAGTGACCCCGGCGGAAACGAGCAGTACTTC
15,.,TRBV28,TRBD2,TRBJ2-2,CASSRSGTVPGELFF,TGTGCCAGCAGTAGAAGCGGGACGGTCCCCGGGGAGCTGTTTTTT
14,.,TRBV5-4,TRBD2,TRBJ2-5,CASSPTSGKETQYF,TGTGCCAGCAGCCCCACTAGCGGCAAAGAGACCCAGTACTTC
8,.,TRBV29-1,.,TRBJ1-1,CSVGEAFF,TGCAGCGTTGGAGAAGCTTTCTTT
16,.,TRBV15,.,TRBJ2-7,CATSSGPRDKNYEQYF,TGTGCCACCAGCAGTGGGCCCCGGGACAAGAATTACGAGCAGTACTTC